This entry describes one TCR beta chain. Its cognate antigen is unknown. Sequence at one end of the junction differs from germline and may be a read error. The source of the sample is a study of molecular identifiers for immune sequencing clone quantification. This CDR3 region has 11 residues. Germline values: CDR1 DFQATT, CDR2 SNEGSKA (reference sequence). Study findings and constraints: Clones with over 20 RNA copies captured over 99% of effector molecules but under 1% of naive ones. Same-barcode identical TCR molecules could make highly expanded clones look smaller than they are.

Previously described methods and listed TCR primers were employed for the bulk TCR libraries. From the PCR reads, TCRdb called clonotypes with MiXCR, one entry per CDR3 protein. This sample carries some 590,000 distinct CDR3 sequences, around 25% of them seen once, and the ten largest clones take 0.75% to 0.8%. Naive CD8 T cell sorting was performed on the CD8+CD4-CCR7+CD45RA+ phenotype. Specimen: naive CD8+ T cells from blood, with Jurkat cell RNA spiked in. Subset indicated: FACS-sorted CD8+CD4-CCR7+CD45RA+ naive T cells. The chain employs TRBV20-1 and TRBJ2-1; D is unresolved. The sequence came from a human donor in good health. Some libraries in this study had Jurkat cell RNA spiked in. This CDR3 is CSATSHNGQFF. The CDR3 DNA reads as TGCAGTGCTACCAGCCACAATGGGCAGTTCTTC.